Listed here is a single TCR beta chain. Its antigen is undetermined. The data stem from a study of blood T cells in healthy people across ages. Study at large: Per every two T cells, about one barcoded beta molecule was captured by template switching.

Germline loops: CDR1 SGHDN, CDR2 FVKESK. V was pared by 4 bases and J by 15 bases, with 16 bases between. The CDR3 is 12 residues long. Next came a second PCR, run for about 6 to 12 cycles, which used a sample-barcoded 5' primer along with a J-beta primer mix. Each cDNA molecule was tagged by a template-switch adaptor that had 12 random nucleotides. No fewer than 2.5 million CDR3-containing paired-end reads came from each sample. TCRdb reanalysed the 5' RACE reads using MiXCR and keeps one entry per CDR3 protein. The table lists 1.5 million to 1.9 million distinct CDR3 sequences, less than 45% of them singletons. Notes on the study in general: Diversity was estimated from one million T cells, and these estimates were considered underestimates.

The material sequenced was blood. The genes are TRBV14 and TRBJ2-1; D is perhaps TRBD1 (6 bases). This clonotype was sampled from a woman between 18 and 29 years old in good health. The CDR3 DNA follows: TGTGCCAGCAGCCCGGACAGCCCGCGACGGTTCTTC. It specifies CASSPDSPRRFF.